The T cell receptor beta chain described here comes from a study of blood T cell repertoires in COVID-19. Background on the study: Acute and convalescent COVID-19 samples came from the United States, Italy and Spain. Sample material is recorded as cDNA or gDNA derived from T cells, B-cell-depleted T cells, or PBMCs.

In the authors' methods: Reference gene primer amplification gave estimated nucleated cell counts. Sequencing used immunoSEQ multiplex PCR; TCRdb keeps in-frame clones, though not all of them. That table furnishes V, J and clone size, whereas the DNA furnished D and trimming. The data show roughly 160,000 clones, around 87% seen once. This CDR3 is 14 amino acids long. Germline assignment: CDR1 GTSNPN and CDR2 SVGIG (reference sequence). The V end lost 2 bases, the J end lost 1 base, and 12 bases lay between the germline ends. This chain connects TRBV30 to TRBJ2-7; D unresolved. The receptor was isolated from a man aged 18-30 years with acute or convalescent COVID-19. The sample taken for sequencing was peripheral blood. The CDR3 DNA sequence: TGTGCCTGGAGTAGTCCAGGTCGTTCCTACGAGCAGTACGTC. It codes for CAWSSPGRSYEQYV.